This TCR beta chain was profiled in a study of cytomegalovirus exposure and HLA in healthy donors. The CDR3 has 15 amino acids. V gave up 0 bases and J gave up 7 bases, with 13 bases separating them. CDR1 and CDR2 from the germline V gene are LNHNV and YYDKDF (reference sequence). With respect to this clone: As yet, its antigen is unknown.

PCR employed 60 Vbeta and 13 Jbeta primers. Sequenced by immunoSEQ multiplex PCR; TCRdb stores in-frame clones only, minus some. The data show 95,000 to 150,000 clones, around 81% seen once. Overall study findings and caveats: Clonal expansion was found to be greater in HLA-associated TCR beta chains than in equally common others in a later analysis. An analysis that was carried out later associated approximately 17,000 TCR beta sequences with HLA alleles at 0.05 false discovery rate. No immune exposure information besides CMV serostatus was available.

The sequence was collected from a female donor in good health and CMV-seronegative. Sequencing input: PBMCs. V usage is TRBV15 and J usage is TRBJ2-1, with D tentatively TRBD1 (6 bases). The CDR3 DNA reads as TGTGCCACCAGCAGAGATATTCGACAGGCGAATGAGCAGTTCTTC. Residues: CATSRDIRQANEQFF.